The T cell receptor beta chain described here comes from a study of CD8+CD57+ T cells in acquired aplastic anemia. For CDR3 and TCR beta VDJ profiling, genomic DNA was the template used. One entry per CDR3 protein results from TCRdb running MiXCR on the reads. Of 200,000 to 250,000 distinct CDR3 sequences in the sample, around 49% were seen once. CD8+CD57+ cell expansion, shown by flow cytometry, had occurred in the patients selected for sequencing. This clonotype has ten or more counts. The sample consisted of sorted CD4+, CD8+, or CD8+CD57+ T cells (not recorded which) from PBMCs. This clonotype originated in a human donor with aplastic anemia.

This CDR3 is CASSTTAYGYTF. The DNA of the CDR3 is TGTGCCAGCAGCACTACAGCTTATGGCTACACCTTC. V and J are TRBV9 and TRBJ1-2, with no clear D. The CDR3 consists of 12 residues. Germline CDR1 and CDR2: SGDLS and YYNGEE. V lost 4 bases and J lost 5, with 9 bases in between.